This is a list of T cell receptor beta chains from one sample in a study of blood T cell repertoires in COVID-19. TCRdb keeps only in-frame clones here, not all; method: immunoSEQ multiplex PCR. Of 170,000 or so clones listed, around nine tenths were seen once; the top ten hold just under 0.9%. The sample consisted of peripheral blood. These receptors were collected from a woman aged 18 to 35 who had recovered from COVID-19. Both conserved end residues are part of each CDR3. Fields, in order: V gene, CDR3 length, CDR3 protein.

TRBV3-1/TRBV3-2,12,CASSHNSDTQYF
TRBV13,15,CASSTGQGGYQPQHF
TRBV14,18,CASSQTSGGRSSYNEQFF
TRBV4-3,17,CASSQDSQGGSNTEAFF
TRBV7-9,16,CASSPRDVDRQDTQYF
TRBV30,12,CAWSKTVYGYTF
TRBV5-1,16,CASSRSNRQGFPHFLF
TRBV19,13,CASSRTGAETQYF
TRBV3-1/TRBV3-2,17,CASRISGGKGANEKLFF
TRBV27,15,CASSPIPASIREQYF
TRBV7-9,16,CASSLDLPGSKNIQYF
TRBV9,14,CASSVGGGLGKLFF
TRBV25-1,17,CASSLIRLAGVADTQYF
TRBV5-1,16,CASSHTLTGKDTEAFF
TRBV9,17,CASSPLQGALANEKLFF
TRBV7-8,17,CASSPPGTSGRDGELFF
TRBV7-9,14,CASTRQGVTGELFF
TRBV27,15,CASSLGTGYQETQYF
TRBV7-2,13,CASSFSTLREQYF
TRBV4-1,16,CASSHGGGQGDYEQYF
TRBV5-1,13,CASSFTGGTEAFF
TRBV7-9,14,CASGIQGVYTEAFF
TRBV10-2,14,CASRTGQLYPEAFF
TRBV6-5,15,CASSYSAGVGSPLHF
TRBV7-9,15,CASRPLTGAQETQYF
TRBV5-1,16,CASSLEGQGLGYGYTF
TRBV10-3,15,CAISESTGGGYGYTF
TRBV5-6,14,CASSGRAKDNEQFF
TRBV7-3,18,CASSLTPRLAGGVAEQFF
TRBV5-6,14,CASSLQGALSPQHF
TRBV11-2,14,CASSLGQGRDEQYF
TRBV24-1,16,CATSDLTGQGRNEQFF
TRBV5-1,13,CASSLDRVYGYTF
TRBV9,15,CASSLGQGGRETQYF
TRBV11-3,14,CASSNGAGTDTQYF
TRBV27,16,CASRNLHLGLSNTQYF
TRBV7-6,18,CASSLLTGQGLFQETQYF
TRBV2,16,CASTWQGAGTNEKLFF
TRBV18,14,CASSPPNSNTEAFF
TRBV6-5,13,CASAGVSTDTQYF
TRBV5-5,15,CASSLVSAVNYGYTF
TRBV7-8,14,CASSLVRTAGELFF
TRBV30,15,CAWSGQGGSLYGYTF
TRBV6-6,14,CASNIRGVNTEAFF
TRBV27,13,CASSLDRGGEQYF
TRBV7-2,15,CASSPGTSGYNEQFF
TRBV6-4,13,CASRNGENTEAFF
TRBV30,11,CARRSEYGYTF
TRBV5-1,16,CASSFRQGGAITEAFF
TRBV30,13,CAWTRTGAGELFF
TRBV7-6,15,CASSFSGTLPGGYTF
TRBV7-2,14,CASSFGGARETQYF
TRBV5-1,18,CASSKGLASAIGTDTQYF
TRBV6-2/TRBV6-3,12,CASSPRDEKLFF
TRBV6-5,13,CASSYRSSYEQYF
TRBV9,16,CASSALDRALSYEQYF
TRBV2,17,CASSEALWLAGVDEQFF
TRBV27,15,CASSLSGVPYNEQFF